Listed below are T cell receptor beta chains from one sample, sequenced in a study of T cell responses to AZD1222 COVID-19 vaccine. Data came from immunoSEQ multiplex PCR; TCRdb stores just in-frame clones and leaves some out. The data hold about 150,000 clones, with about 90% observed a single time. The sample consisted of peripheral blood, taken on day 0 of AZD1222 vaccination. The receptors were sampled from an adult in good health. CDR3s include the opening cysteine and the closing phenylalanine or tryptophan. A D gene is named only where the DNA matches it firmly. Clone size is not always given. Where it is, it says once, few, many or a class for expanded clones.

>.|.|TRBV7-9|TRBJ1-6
CASSPGQYNSPLHF
TGTGCCAGCAGCCCGGGACAATATAATTCACCCCTCCACTTT
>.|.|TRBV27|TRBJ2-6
CASSHNSGGANVLTF
TGTGCCAGCAGCCATAACAGCGGGGGGGCCAACGTCCTGACTTTC
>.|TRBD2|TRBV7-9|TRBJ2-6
CASRTSGKSGANVLTF
TGTGCCAGCAGGACTAGCGGGAAGTCGGGGGCCAACGTCCTGACTTTC
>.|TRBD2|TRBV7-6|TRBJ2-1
CASSLEAGGALWNEQFF
TGTGCCAGCAGCTTAGAAGCGGGAGGGGCCCTTTGGAATGAGCAGTTCTTC
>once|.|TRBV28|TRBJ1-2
CASSLTGQQANYGYTF
TGTGCCAGCAGTTTAACGGGTCAGCAAGCTAACTATGGCTACACCTTC
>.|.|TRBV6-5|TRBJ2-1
CASHGLGSYNEQFF
TGTGCCAGCCACGGACTGGGCTCCTACAATGAGCAGTTCTTC
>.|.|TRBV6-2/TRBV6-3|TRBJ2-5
CASSYNAQGTQYF
TGTGCCAGCAGTTACAATGCACAAGGGACCCAGTACTTC
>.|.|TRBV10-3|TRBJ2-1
CAIRGRDGYNEQFF
TGTGCCATCAGGGGCCGGGACGGATACAATGAGCAGTTCTTC
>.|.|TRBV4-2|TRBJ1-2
CASSQVRAANYGYTF
TGTGCCAGCAGCCAAGTCCGGGCCGCTAACTATGGCTACACCTTC
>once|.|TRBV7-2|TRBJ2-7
CASSPGDPPYEQYF
TGTGCCAGCAGCCCCGGGGACCCCCCCTACGAGCAGTACTTC
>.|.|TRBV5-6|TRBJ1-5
CASSRGRHSNQPQHF
TGTGCCAGCAGCCGGGGACGGCATAGCAATCAGCCCCAGCATTTT
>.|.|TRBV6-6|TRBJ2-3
CASSPDWDTDTQYF
TGTGCCAGCAGCCCGGACTGGGACACAGATACGCAGTATTTT
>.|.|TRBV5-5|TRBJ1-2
CASSGRTETMDTF
TGTGCCAGCAGCGGCCGGACAGAAACTATGGATACCTTC
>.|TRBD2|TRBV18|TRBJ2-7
CASSPRAREGEQYF
TGTGCCAGCTCACCACGGGCCAGGGAGGGCGAGCAGTACTTC
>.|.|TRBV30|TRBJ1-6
CAWSLAGSSYNSPLHF
TGTGCCTGGAGCCTGGCGGGGAGCTCCTATAATTCACCCCTCCACTTT
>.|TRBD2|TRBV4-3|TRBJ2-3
CASSQDRLATQYF
TGCGCCAGCAGCCAAGATCGACTAGCGACGCAGTATTTT
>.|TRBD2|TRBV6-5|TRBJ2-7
CARTGGGLDEQYF
TGTGCCAGAACCGGGGGAGGGCTCGACGAGCAGTACTTC
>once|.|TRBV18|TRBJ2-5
CASSPPNEGRETQYF
TGTGCCAGCTCACCACCGAATGAAGGGCGAGAGACCCAGTACTTC
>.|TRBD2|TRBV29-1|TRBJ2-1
CSVVAGESSAYNEQFF
TGCAGCGTTGTTGCGGGAGAGAGTTCGGCCTACAATGAGCAGTTCTTC
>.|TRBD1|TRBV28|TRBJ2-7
CASSTTGGLSYEQYF
TGTGCCAGCAGTACGACAGGGGGCCTCTCCTACGAGCAGTACTTC
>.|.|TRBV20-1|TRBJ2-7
CSQQGSYEQYF
TGCAGTCAACAGGGATCCTACGAGCAGTACTTC
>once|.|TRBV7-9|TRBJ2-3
CASSLGLSLTDTQYF
TGTGCCAGCAGCTTGGGGCTTTCTCTCACAGATACGCAGTATTTT
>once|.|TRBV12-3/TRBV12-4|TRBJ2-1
CASSAQGTEQFF
TGTGCCAGCAGCGCTCAGGGTACTGAGCAGTTCTTC
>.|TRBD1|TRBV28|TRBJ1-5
CASTRGQNQPQHF
TGTGCCAGCACCAGGGGGCAGAATCAGCCCCAGCATTTT
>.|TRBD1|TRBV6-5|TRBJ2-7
CASDRGPYEQYF
TGTGCCAGCGACAGGGGGCCGTACGAGCAGTACTTC
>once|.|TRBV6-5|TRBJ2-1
CASSPTGSSYNEQFF
TGTGCCAGCAGCCCGACAGGTAGCTCCTACAATGAGCAGTTCTTC
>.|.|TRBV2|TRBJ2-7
CASSWSGTTYEQYF
TGTGCCAGCAGTTGGTCCGGGACGACCTACGAGCAGTACTTC
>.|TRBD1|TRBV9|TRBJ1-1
CASSVDWTGTEAFF
TGTGCCAGCAGCGTAGATTGGACAGGAACGGAAGCTTTCTTT
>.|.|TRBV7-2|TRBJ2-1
CASSQTGQGIYNEQFF
TGTGCCAGCAGCCAAACGGGCCAGGGGATCTACAATGAGCAGTTCTTC
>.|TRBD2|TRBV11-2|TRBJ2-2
CASSLVATSGRVAGELFF
TGTGCCAGCAGCTTAGTCGCGACTAGCGGGAGGGTGGCCGGGGAGCTGTTTTTT